This passage covers 25 T cell receptor beta chains from one sample sequenced in a study of beta chain features in type 1 diabetes. Expressed TCRB transcripts were sequenced because the isolated RNA had all been reverse transcribed beforehand. Assay used: immunoSEQ multiplex PCR; TCRdb lists only in-frame clones, some missing. Among approximately 380,000 clones listed, about 16% were seen once. The material sequenced was naive CD4+ T cells from blood. All receptors derive from a young woman in good health.

The CDR3 DNA is TGTGCCAGCAAAAGCGCCTCAGATACGCAGTATTTT. It codes for CASKSASDTQYF. The chain recombines TRBV28 with TRBJ2-3; no reliable D call. Germline lookup yields CDR1 MDHEN and CDR2 SYDVKM. CDR3 length equals 12 residues. Trimming stripped 7 bases from V and 4 bases from J, with 9 bases between.

This clone showed up just a few times. This rearrangement joins TRBV9 to TRBJ2-7; D might be TRBD1 (6 bases). The CDR3 is made up of 15 amino acids. The germline V and J ends were trimmed by 0 bases and 7 bases, with 17 bases remaining between them. Germline V gives CDR1 SGDLS, CDR2 YYNGEE. Here the CDR3 DNA reads TGTGCCAGCAGCGTAGGGGCCAAAACAGGGTTAGAGCAGTACTTC. This codes for CASSVGAKTGLEQYF.

This clone has just a few counts. For the CDR3, the DNA is TGCGCCAGCAGCCACGACCCCAAGGACTGGCACTACGAGCAGTACTTC. It encodes CASSHDPKDWHYEQYF. The chain combines TRBV4-1 with TRBJ2-7, with a possible D match to TRBD2 (5 bases). Germline CDR1 is MGHRA and CDR2 is YSYEKL. With 3 bases removed from V and 3 bases from J, the gap between germline ends came to 18 bases. This CDR3 has 16 amino acids.

This clone was recorded a few times. This chain joins TRBV18 and TRBJ2-6; possibly TRBD1 for D (5 bases). Trimming pared 1 base from V and 2 bases from J, leaving 15 bases between. This CDR3 contains 18 residues. Germline CDR1 and CDR2: KGHSH and LQKENI. CDR3 in DNA: TGTGCCAGCTCACCACGATATCCCGAAGGGGCTGGGGCCAACGTCCTGACTTTC. Translating it yields CASSPRYPEGAGANVLTF.

The chain links TRBV6-5 to TRBJ1-2, with a tentative D call TRBD1 (6 bases). Per germline, CDR1 MNHEY and CDR2 SVGAGI. The V end was cut by 5 bases, the J end by 6 bases, with 13 bases between. This CDR3 has 13 residues. The CDR3 nucleotides are TGTGCCAGCAGTACCGGGACATACAATGGCTACACCTTC. It codes for CASSTGTYNGYTF.

A few counts support this clone. The V gene is TRBV11-2, the J gene TRBJ1-4, with unresolved D. Looked up from germline, CDR1 is SGHAT and CDR2 is FQNNGV. Between the trimmed V and J ends, which lost 0 bases and 7 bases, there was a span of 15 bases. The CDR3 extends over 16 amino acids. Here the CDR3 reads CASSLDPLIRSEKLFF. CDR3 sequence (DNA): TGTGCCAGCAGCTTAGATCCCCTGATCCGGAGTGAAAAACTGTTTTTT.

The rearrangement links TRBV6-5 to TRBJ1-2, with TRBD1 matching 7 bases. The ends lost 2 bases at V and 6 bases at J; junction bases unmatched: 6. Germline loops: CDR1 MNHEY, CDR2 SVGAGI. This CDR3 contains 14 residues. The CDR3 reads CASSYQDRRHGYTF. The CDR3 bases are TGTGCCAGCAGTTACCAGGACAGGCGGCATGGCTACACCTTC.

This clone has just a few counts. The chain joins TRBV15 to TRBJ1-1; TRBD1 matches 8 bases. This CDR3 has 15 amino acids. The V segment lost 0 bases and the J segment 5 bases; nucleotides outside the gene matches: 5. Germline V gives CDR1 LNHNV, CDR2 YYDKDF (reference sequence). The CDR3 DNA is TGTGCCACCAGCAGAGATGGACAGGGATGGACTGAAGCTTTCTTT. It translates to CATSRDGQGWTEAFF.

This clone was seen only a few times. The chain recombines TRBV29-1 with TRBJ2-3, with D tentatively TRBD2 (6 bases). The germline CDR1 and CDR2 sequences are SQVTM and ANQGSEA. The CDR3 runs to 14 residues. The V end was cut by 4 bases, the J end by 6 bases, with 17 bases between. Written as DNA, the CDR3 is TGCAGCGTTGCGGCCCTTACTAGCATTGATACGCAGTATTTT. Its protein product is CSVAALTSIDTQYF.

This clone was detected a few times. The chain is built from TRBV21-1 and TRBJ2-1; the D call in the table, TRBD2, was not verified against the DNA. TRBV21-1 has pseudogene status. This CDR3 contains 17 residues. CDR3 coding DNA: TGTGCCAATCTACCGGGGGGGTCGGGAGGGTCCTACAATGAGCAGTTCTTC. It specifies CANLPGGSGGSYNEQFF.

This clone occurred a few times. The V gene is TRBV11-2, the J gene TRBJ1-1; 8 bases line up with TRBD1. CDR1 and CDR2 from the germline V gene are SGHAT and FQNNGV. The CDR3 extends over 15 amino acids. After removal of 5 bases from V and 5 bases from J, the junction contained 10 bases not matched to a gene. The CDR3 reads CASSDRQGSLTEAFF. The CDR3 DNA reads TGTGCCAGCAGCGATAGACAGGGGAGTCTGACTGAAGCTTTCTTT.

The V and J genes are TRBV6-4 and TRBJ2-1, with 8 bases matching TRBD2. Germline assignment: CDR1 MRHNA and CDR2 SNTAGT. Unmatched junction bases numbered 10, after V lost 0 bases and J lost 0 bases. The CDR3 is 19 residues long. The CDR3 reads CASSDSRLAGVSSYNEQFF. DNA for the CDR3: TGTGCCAGCAGTGACTCGAGGCTAGCGGGTGTTAGCTCCTACAATGAGCAGTTCTTC.

This rearrangement joins TRBV6-6 to TRBJ2-5; 11 positions match TRBD2. Trimming cost V 6 bases and J 5 bases; bases outside gene matches: 5. Germline V gene lookup returns CDR1 MNHNY and CDR2 SVGAGI (reference sequence). The CDR3 covers 14 residues. The CDR3 sequence is CASSRLAGRETQYF. DNA of the CDR3: TGTGCCAGCAGCCGACTAGCGGGAAGGGAGACCCAGTACTTC.

There are a few counts of this clone. The chain is built from TRBV5-5 and TRBJ2-7; 8 bases line up with TRBD2. This CDR3 contains 18 residues. Germline V CDR1 and CDR2: SGHKS, YYEKEE (reference sequence). The V gene end was trimmed by 0 bases and the J gene end by 5 bases; junction bases not matched to a gene: 16. The CDR3 is CASSLVLAAVERVHEQYF. CDR3 nucleotide sequence: TGTGCCAGCAGCTTGGTACTAGCGGCCGTTGAACGGGTCCACGAGCAGTACTTC.

Only a few counts were recorded for this clone. The V gene is TRBV5-6, the J gene TRBJ2-1; D might be TRBD2 (6 bases). There are 14 residues in the CDR3. CDR1 is SGHDT and CDR2 is YYEEEE in the germline V gene. V was clipped by 0 bases and J by 7 bases, with 11 bases between them. In DNA, the CDR3 is TGTGCCAGCAGCTTGGCACTAGCAATGAATGAGCAGTTCTTC. It codes for CASSLALAMNEQFF.

This clone was counted only a few times. V usage is TRBV18 and J usage is TRBJ1-4; tentatively, D is TRBD1 (5 bases). Germline V lookup: CDR1 KGHSH, CDR2 LQKENI. This CDR3 has 15 residues. Trimming took 1 base from V and 8 from J, leaving 14 bases between them. CDR3 sequence: CASSPREGVGEKLFF. In DNA, the CDR3 is TGTGCCAGCTCACCACGTGAAGGGGTTGGGGAAAAACTGTTTTTT.

This clone was counted a few times. The V gene is TRBV25-1, the J gene TRBJ2-7; D perhaps matches TRBD1 (5 bases). Germline V gene lookup returns CDR1 MGHDK and CDR2 SYGVNS. CDR3 length: 15 amino acids. Trimming removed 2 bases at V and 4 bases at J, with 15 bases between. The CDR3 spells CASSEGQGVGYEQYF. CDR3 sequence (DNA): TGTGCCAGCAGTGAAGGCCAGGGTGTAGGGTACGAGCAGTACTTC.

The rearrangement joins TRBV5-4 to TRBJ2-1; 11 bases map to TRBD2. The CDR3 has 17 residues. Trimming removed 4 bases from V and 0 bases from J; junction bases left unmatched: 6. Germline values: CDR1 SGHNT, CDR2 YYREEE (reference sequence). CDR3 nucleotides: TGTGCCAGCAGCCGTGGACTAGCGGGCCTCTCCTACAATGAGCAGTTCTTC. Protein product: CASSRGLAGLSYNEQFF.

There are a few counts of this clone. V gene TRBV7-2 combines with J gene TRBJ2-5, with D tentatively TRBD1 (6 bases). CDR1 is SGHTA, CDR2 FQGNSA, per germline. CDR3 length: 14 amino acids. Trimming removed 6 bases from V and 5 bases from J, with 16 bases in between. The CDR3 nucleotides read TGTGCCAGCAGGACTACAGGGATTCGGGAGACCCAGTACTTC. Amino acid sequence: CASRTTGIRETQYF. The full variable domain, its missing parts supplied by reference TRBV7-2 and TRBJ2-5, is GAGVSQSPSNKVTEKGKDVELRCDPISGHTALYWYRQSLGQGLEFLIYFQGNSAPDKSGLPSDRFSAERTGGSVSTLTIQRTQQEDSAVYLCASRTTGIRETQYFGPGTRLLVL.

This clone was observed a few times. The CDR3 coding sequence is TGTGCCAGCAGCAGACCAGGGGGCGAGCAGTACTTC. Protein sequence: CASSRPGGEQYF. The chain carries TRBV7-2 and TRBJ2-7; 7 positions agree with TRBD1. Trimming took 5 bases from V and 6 from J; bases not matched to a gene: 4. The germline V gene has CDR1 SGHTA and CDR2 FQGNSA. The length of the CDR3 is 12 residues. Full variable domain (rest looked up from reference TRBV7-2 and TRBJ2-7): GAGVSQSPSNKVTEKGKDVELRCDPISGHTALYWYRQSLGQGLEFLIYFQGNSAPDKSGLPSDRFSAERTGGSVSTLTIQRTQQEDSAVYLCASSRPGGEQYFGPGTRLTVT.

The chain uses TRBV29-1 and TRBJ1-4; 9 bases agree with TRBD1. J lost 8 bases, V lost 4 bases, and 11 bases had no gene match. The CDR3 is 15 amino acids. The germline V gene encodes CDR1 SQVTM and CDR2 ANQGSEA. The CDR3 spells CSVGSWDREGEKLFF. The CDR3, as DNA: TGCAGCGTTGGGTCATGGGACAGGGAGGGAGAAAAACTGTTTTTT.

This clone was seen a single time. The DNA of the CDR3 is TGTGCCTGGAGTAAACAGGGGTATCGTGGCTACACCTTC. Amino acid sequence: CAWSKQGYRGYTF. The genes are TRBV30 and TRBJ1-2; 7 bases fit TRBD1. Germline CDR1 GTSNPN, CDR2 SVGIG (reference sequence). The CDR3 is 13 amino acids. Trimming cost V 2 bases and J 7 bases; bases outside gene matches: 7.

This clone was detected only a few times. The rearrangement links TRBV28 to TRBJ2-7; 7 nucleotides match TRBD2. Trimming at V came to 0 bases and at J to 8 bases, leaving 1 base not matched to a gene. CDR3 size: 12 residues. The germline V gene has CDR1 MDHEN and CDR2 SYDVKM. The CDR3 loop reads CASSLWTSKQYF. CDR3 coding DNA: TGTGCCAGCAGTTTATGGACTAGCAAGCAGTACTTC.

The DNA of the CDR3 is TGCGCCAGCAGGGAAGGGGGCAATGAGCAGTTCTTC. Amino acids: CASREGGNEQFF. The chain joins TRBV5-1 to TRBJ2-1; D is possibly TRBD1 (6 bases). The CDR3 runs to 12 residues. The V and J ends lost 5 bases and 6 bases respectively, with 9 bases between them. Looked up from germline, CDR1 is SGHRS and CDR2 is YFSETQ.

The rearrangement uses TRBV25-1 and TRBJ1-2; 10 nucleotides match TRBD1. In germline, CDR1 is MGHDK, CDR2 SYGVNS. The CDR3 is 13 residues long. Unmatched junction bases numbered 2, after V lost 4 bases and J lost 6 bases. The CDR3 DNA reads as TGTGCCAGCAGTGCTGGGACAGGGGATGGCTACACCTTC. Translated, it gives CASSAGTGDGYTF.